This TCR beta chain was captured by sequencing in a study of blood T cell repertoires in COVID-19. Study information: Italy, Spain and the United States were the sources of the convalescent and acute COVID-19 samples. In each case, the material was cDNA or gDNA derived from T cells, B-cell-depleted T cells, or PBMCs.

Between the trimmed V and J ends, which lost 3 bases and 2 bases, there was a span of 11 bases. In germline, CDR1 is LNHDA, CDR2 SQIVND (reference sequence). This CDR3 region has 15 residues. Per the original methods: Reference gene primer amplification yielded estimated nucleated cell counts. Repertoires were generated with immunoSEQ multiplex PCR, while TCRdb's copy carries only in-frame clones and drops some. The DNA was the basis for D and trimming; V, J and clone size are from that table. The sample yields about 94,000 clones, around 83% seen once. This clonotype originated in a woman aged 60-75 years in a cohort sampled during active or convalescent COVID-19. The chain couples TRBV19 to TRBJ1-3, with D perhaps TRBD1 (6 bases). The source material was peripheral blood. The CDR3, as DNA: TGTGCCAGTAGTATCTCGGACAGTGCTGGAAACACCATATATTTT. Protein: CASSISDSAGNTIYF.